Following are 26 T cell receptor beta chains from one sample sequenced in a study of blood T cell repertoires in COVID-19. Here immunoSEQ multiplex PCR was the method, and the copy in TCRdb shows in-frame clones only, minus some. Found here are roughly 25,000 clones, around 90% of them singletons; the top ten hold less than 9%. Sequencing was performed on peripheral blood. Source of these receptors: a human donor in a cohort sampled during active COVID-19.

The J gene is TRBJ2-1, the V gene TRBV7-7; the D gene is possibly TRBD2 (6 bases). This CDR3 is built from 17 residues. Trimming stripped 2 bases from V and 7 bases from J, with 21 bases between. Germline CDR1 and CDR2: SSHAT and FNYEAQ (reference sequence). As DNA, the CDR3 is TGTGCCAGCAGCTTAATTTCCTCGGGACTTTCACCGAATGAGCAGTTCTTC. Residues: CASSLISSGLSPNEQFF.

CDR3 sequence (DNA): TGTGCCAGCTCACTGGACAGCAGGGCAACTAATGAAAAACTGTTTTTT. Protein sequence: CASSLDSRATNEKLFF. The genes are TRBV18 and TRBJ1-4; perhaps TRBD1 as D (6 bases). The CDR3 covers 16 residues. Trimming left V 4 bases short and J 0 bases short, with 12 bases between. The V gene's germline CDR1 is KGHSH and CDR2 LQKENI. The variable domain in full, completed from reference TRBV18 and TRBJ1-4, reads NAGVMQNPRHLVRRRGQEARLRCSPMKGHSHVYWYRQLPEEGLKFMVYLQKENIIDESGMPKERFSAEFPKEGPSILRIQQVVRGDSAAYFCASSLDSRATNEKLFFGSGTQLSVL.

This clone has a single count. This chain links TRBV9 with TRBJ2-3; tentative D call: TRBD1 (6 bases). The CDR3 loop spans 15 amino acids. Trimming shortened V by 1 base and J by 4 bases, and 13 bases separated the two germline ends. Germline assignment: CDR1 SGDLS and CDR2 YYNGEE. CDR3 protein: CASSVTGLSSDTQYF. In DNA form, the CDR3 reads TGTGCCAGCAGCGTAACAGGGTTAAGCTCAGATACGCAGTATTTT.

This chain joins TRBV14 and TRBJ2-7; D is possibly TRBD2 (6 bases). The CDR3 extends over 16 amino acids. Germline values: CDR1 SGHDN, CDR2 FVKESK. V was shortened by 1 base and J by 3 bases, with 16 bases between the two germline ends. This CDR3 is CASSQVATSSHYEQYF. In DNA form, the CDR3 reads TGTGCCAGCAGCCAAGTCGCAACTAGCAGTCACTACGAGCAGTACTTC.

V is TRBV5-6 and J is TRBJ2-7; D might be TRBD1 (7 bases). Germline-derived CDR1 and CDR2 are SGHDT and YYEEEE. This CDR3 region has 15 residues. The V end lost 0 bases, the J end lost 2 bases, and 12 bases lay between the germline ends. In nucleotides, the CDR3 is TGTGCCAGCAGCTTGGGCAGGGGGGCTACCTACGAGCAGTACTTC. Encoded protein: CASSLGRGATYEQYF. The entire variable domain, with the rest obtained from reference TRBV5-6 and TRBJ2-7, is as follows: DAGVTQSPTHLIKTRGQQVTLRCSPKSGHDTVSWYQQALGQGPQFIFQYYEEEERQRGNFPDRFSGHQFPNYSSELNVNALLLGDSALYLCASSLGRGATYEQYFGPGTRLTVT.

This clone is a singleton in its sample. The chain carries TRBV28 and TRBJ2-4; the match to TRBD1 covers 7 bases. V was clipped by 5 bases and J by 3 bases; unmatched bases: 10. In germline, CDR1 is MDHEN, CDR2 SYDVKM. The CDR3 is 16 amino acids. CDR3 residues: CASSDLTGRVKNIQYF. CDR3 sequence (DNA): TGTGCCAGCAGTGATCTGACAGGGAGAGTCAAAAACATTCAGTACTTC.

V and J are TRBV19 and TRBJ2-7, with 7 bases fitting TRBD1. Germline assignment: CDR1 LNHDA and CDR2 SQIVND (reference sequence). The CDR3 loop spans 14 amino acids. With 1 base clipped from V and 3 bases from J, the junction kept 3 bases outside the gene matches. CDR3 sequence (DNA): TGTGCCAGTAGTATAGGACAGGGAAGCTACGAGCAGTACTTC. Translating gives CASSIGQGSYEQYF.

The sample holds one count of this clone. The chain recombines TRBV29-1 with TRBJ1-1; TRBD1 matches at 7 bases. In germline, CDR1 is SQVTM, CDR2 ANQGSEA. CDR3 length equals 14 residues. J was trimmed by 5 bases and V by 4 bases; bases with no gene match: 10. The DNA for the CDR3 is TGCAGCGTTGGGCAGGGGGGCGTGAGGACTGAAGCTTTCTTT. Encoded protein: CSVGQGGVRTEAFF.

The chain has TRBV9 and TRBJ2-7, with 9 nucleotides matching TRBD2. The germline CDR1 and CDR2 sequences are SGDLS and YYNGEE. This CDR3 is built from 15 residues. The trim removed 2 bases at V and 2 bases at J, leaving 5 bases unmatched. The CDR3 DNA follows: TGTGCCAGCAGCGTTGGGGGGACTAGCCCCTACGAGCAGTACTTC. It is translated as CASSVGGTSPYEQYF.

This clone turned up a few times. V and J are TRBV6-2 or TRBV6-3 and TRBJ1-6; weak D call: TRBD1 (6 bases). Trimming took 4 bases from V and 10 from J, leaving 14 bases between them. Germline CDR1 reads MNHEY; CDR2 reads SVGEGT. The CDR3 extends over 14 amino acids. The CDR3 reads CASSSRGVGSPLHF. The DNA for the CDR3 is TGTGCCAGCAGTTCCAGGGGAGTCGGGTCACCCCTCCACTTT.

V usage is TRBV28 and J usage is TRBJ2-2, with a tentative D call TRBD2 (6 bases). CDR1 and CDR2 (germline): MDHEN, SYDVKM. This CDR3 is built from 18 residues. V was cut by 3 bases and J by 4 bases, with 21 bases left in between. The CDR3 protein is CASSLFLGAGSGTGELFF. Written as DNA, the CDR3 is TGTGCCAGCAGTTTGTTTTTAGGAGCGGGTTCGGGCACCGGGGAGCTGTTTTTT.

The CDR3 sequence: CASSLGLAENTGELFF. CDR3 DNA sequence: TGTGCCAGCAGCCTAGGACTAGCGGAAAACACCGGGGAGCTGTTTTTT. The chain uses TRBV7-9 and TRBJ2-2, with 10 bases identical to TRBD2. Trimming removed 5 bases from V and 2 bases from J; junction bases left unmatched: 5. CDR3 length equals 16 residues. The germline V gene has CDR1 SEHNR and CDR2 FQNEAQ (reference sequence).

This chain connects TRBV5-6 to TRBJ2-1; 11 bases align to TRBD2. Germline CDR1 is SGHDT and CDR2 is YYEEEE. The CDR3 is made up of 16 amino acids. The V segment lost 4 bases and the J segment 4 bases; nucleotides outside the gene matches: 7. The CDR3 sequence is CASSPGLAGLYNEQFF. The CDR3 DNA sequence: TGTGCCAGCAGCCCTGGACTAGCGGGCCTTTACAATGAGCAGTTCTTC.

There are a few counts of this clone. The CDR3 DNA follows: TGTGCCAGCAGCCGACGGGAGAGCTCGACACCCCTCCACTTT. The encoded protein is CASSRRESSTPLHF. V and J are TRBV3-1 (or the pseudogene TRBV3-2) and TRBJ1-6; D ambiguous. The V gene's germline CDR1 is LGHDT and CDR2 YNNKEL (reference sequence). V gave up 4 bases and J gave up 11 bases, with 15 bases separating them. The CDR3 loop spans 14 amino acids.

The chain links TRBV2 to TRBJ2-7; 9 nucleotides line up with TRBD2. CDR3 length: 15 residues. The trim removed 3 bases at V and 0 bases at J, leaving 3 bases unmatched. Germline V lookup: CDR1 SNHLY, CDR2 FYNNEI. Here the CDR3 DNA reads TGTGCCAGCAGTGATACTAGCGGGCGCTCCTACGAGCAGTACTTC. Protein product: CASSDTSGRSYEQYF. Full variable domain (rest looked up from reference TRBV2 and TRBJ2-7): EPEVTQTPSHQVTQMGQEVILRCVPISNHLYFYWYRQILGQKVEFLVSFYNNEISEKSEIFDDQFSVERPDGSNFTLKIRSTKLEDSAMYFCASSDTSGRSYEQYFGPGTRLTVT.

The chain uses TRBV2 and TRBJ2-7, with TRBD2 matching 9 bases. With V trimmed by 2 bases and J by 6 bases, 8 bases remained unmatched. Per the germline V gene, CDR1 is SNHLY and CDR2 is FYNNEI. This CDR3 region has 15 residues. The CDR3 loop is CASSEIPAGGPEQYF. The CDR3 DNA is TGTGCCAGCAGTGAAATCCCAGCGGGAGGTCCCGAGCAGTACTTC.

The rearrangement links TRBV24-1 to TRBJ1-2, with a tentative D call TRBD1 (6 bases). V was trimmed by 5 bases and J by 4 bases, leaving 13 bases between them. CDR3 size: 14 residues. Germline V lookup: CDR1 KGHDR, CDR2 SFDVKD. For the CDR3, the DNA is TGTGCCACCAGTGGAACAGGGAAGTCCTATGGCTACACCTTC. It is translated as CATSGTGKSYGYTF.

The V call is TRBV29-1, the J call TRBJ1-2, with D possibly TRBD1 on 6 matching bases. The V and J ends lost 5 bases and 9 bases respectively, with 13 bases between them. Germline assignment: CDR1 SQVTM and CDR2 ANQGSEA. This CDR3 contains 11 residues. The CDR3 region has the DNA TGCAGCGTTAAGACAGGCGCTAGCTACACCTTC. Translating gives CSVKTGASYTF.

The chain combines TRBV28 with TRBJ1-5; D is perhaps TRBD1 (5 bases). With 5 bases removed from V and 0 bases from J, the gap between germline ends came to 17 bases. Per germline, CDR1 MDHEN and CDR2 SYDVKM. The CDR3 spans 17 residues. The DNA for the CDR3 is TGTGCCAGCAGTCCTCAGGGTGGTGGGTATAGCAATCAGCCCCAGCATTTT. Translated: CASSPQGGGYSNQPQHF.

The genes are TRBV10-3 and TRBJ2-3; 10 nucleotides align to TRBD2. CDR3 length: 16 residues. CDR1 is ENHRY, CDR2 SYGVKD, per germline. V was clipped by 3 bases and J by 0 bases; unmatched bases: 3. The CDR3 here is CAISETAGGSTDTQYF. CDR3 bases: TGTGCCATCAGTGAAACAGCGGGGGGGAGCACAGATACGCAGTATTTT.

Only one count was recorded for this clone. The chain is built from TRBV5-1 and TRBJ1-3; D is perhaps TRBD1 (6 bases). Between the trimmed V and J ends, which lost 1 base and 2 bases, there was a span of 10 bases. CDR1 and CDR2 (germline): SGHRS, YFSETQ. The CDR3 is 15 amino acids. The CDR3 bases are TGCGCCAGCAGCTTGTCCGGGACAACTGGAAACACCATATATTTT. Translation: CASSLSGTTGNTIYF.

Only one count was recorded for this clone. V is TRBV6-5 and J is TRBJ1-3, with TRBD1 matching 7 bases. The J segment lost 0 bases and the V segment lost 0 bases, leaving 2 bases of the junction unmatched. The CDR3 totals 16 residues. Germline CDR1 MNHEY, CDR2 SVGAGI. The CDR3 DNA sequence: TGTGCCAGCAGTTACTCCGGGACAGCCTCTGGAAACACCATATATTTT. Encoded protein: CASSYSGTASGNTIYF.

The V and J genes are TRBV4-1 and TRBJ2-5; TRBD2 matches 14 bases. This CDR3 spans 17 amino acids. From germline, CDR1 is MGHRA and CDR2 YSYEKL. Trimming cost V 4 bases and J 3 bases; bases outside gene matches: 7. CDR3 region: CASSPGTSGGQKETQYF. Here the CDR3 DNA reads TGCGCCAGCAGCCCCGGGACTAGCGGGGGCCAAAAAGAGACCCAGTACTTC.

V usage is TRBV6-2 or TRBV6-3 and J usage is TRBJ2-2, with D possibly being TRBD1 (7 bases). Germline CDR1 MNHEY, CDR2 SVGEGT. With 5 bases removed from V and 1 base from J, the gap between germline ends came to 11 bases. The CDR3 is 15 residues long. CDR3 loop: CASSGQGGNTGELFF. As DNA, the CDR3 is TGTGCCAGCAGTGGCCAGGGGGGGAACACCGGGGAGCTGTTTTTT.

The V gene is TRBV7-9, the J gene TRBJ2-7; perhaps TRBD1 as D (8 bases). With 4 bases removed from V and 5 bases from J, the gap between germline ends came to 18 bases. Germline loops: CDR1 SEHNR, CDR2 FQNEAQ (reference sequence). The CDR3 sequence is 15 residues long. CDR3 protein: CASSSGQGAGDEQYF. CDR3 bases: TGTGCCAGCAGCTCCGGGCAGGGGGCGGGGGACGAGCAGTACTTC. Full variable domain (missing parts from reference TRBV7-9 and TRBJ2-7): DTGVSQNPRHKITKRGQNVTFRCDPISEHNRLYWYRQTLGQGPEFLTYFQNEAQLEKSRLLSDRFSAERPKGSFSTLEIQRTEQGDSAMYLCASSSGQGAGDEQYFGPGTRLTVT.

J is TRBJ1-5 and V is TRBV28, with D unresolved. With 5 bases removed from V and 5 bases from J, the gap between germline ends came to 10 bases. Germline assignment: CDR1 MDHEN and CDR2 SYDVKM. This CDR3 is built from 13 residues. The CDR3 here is CASSRGLDQPQHF. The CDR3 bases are TGTGCCAGCAGTCGTGGGCTGGATCAGCCCCAGCATTTT. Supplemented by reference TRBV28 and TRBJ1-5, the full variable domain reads DVKVTQSSRYLVKRTGEKVFLECVQDMDHENMFWYRQDPGLGLRLIYFSYDVKMKEKGDIPEGYSVSREKKERFSLILESASTNQTSMYLCASSRGLDQPQHFGDGTRLSIL.